Following are 28 T cell receptor beta chains from one sample sequenced in a study of T cell responses to AZD1222 COVID-19 vaccine. The protocol was immunoSEQ multiplex PCR, while the TCRdb copy is restricted to in-frame clones and leaves out a portion. The sample has 84,000 or so clones; 88% are singletons. The sample in question was peripheral blood, obtained on day 0 of AZD1222 vaccination. These receptors were taken from an adult in good health.

The rearrangement joins TRBV18 to TRBJ2-6, with 9 bases fitting TRBD1. The V and J ends lost 8 bases and 0 bases, in that order; junction bases with no gene match: 8. The germline V gene encodes CDR1 KGHSH and CDR2 LQKENI. This CDR3 spans 17 amino acids. CDR3 in DNA: TGTGCCAGCCCAAGGACAGGGGCCACCTCTGGGGCCAACGTCCTGACTTTC. This codes for CASPRTGATSGANVLTF.

The DNA of the CDR3 is TGTGCCAGCAGACTGGGAACAGGAGCTTTCTTT. The encoded protein is CASRLGTGAFF. The genes are TRBV21-1 and TRBJ1-1; whether TRBD1, the table's D call, matches the DNA was not checked. TRBV21-1 is reported as a pseudogene. The CDR3 has 11 amino acids.

The chain recombines TRBV6-5 with TRBJ2-3; 8 nucleotides align to TRBD1. The CDR3 sequence is 15 residues long. V lost 7 bases and J lost 3; bases outside the gene matches: 9. CDR1 is MNHEY and CDR2 is SVGAGI in the germline V gene. Here the CDR3 reads CASTPDRAVTDTQYF. The CDR3 bases are TGTGCCAGCACCCCGGACAGGGCGGTTACAGATACGCAGTATTTT.

The rearrangement links TRBV7-6 to TRBJ1-3, with 7 bases that match TRBD1. Per the germline V gene, CDR1 is SGHVS and CDR2 is FNYEAQ. V lost 5 bases, J lost 4 bases, and 8 bases stayed unmatched. The CDR3 sequence is 15 residues long. The CDR3 reads CASSLLWTGGNTIYF. Written as DNA, the CDR3 is TGTGCCAGCAGCCTACTCTGGACAGGCGGAAACACCATATATTTT. Supplemented by reference TRBV7-6 and TRBJ1-3, the full variable domain reads GAGVSQSPRYKVTKRGQDVALRCDPISGHVSLYWYRQALGQGPEFLTYFNYEAQQDKSGLPNDRFSAERPEGSISTLTIQRTEQRDSAMYRCASSLLWTGGNTIYFGEGSWLTVV.

The J gene is TRBJ1-2, the V gene TRBV29-1; tentative D call: TRBD1 (6 bases). There are 12 residues in the CDR3. Trimming stripped 6 bases from V and 4 bases from J, with 12 bases between. CDR1 and CDR2 from the germline V gene are SQVTM and ANQGSEA. The CDR3 DNA reads TGCAGCGTGGGGAGGGGGAGCTATGGCTACACCTTC. Encoded protein: CSVGRGSYGYTF.

CDR3 residues: CASSLGTGGEAFF. In DNA form, the CDR3 reads TGCGCCAGCAGCTTGGGGACAGGCGGTGAAGCTTTCTTT. The gene calls are TRBV5-1 and TRBJ1-1; 7 bases line up with TRBD1. Per the germline V gene, CDR1 is SGHRS and CDR2 is YFSETQ. The CDR3 loop spans 13 amino acids. Unmatched junction bases numbered 3, after V lost 0 bases and J lost 7 bases.

The chain is built from TRBV5-4 and TRBJ2-3, with 12 bases identical to TRBD1. This CDR3 has 15 residues. J gave up 5 bases and V 4 bases, and 5 bases lay outside the gene matches. Germline V gene data show CDR1 as SGHNT and CDR2 as YYREEE (reference sequence). As DNA, the CDR3 is TGTGCCAGCAGCGCGGGACAGGGGGCAGGAGATACGCAGTATTTT. As protein: CASSAGQGAGDTQYF.

The chain combines TRBV21-1 with TRBJ2-6; TRBD1, the table's D call, lacks a check against the DNA. TRBV21-1 is assigned pseudogene status. The CDR3 is 17 amino acids. This CDR3 reads CASTKPRQVSGANVLTF. CDR3 sequence (DNA): TGTGCCAGCACCAAGCCAAGACAGGTCTCTGGGGCCAACGTCCTGACTTTC.

The chain has TRBV5-1 and TRBJ1-6; TRBD1 matches at 7 bases. Germline CDR1 and CDR2: SGHRS and YFSETQ. The junction had 10 bases not matched to a gene; V was cut back by 5 bases and J by 5 bases. The CDR3 covers 16 residues. CDR3: CASSYQGGGDNSPLHF. The CDR3 DNA is TGCGCCAGCAGTTACCAGGGGGGGGGAGATAATTCACCCCTCCACTTT.

The chain uses TRBV4-1 and TRBJ2-1, with D possibly matching TRBD2 (5 bases). Trimming stripped 1 base from V and 0 bases from J, with 7 bases between. Germline lookup yields CDR1 MGHRA and CDR2 YSYEKL. The CDR3 runs 15 residues. CDR3 DNA: TGCGCCAGCAGCCAAGCGGGGAGCTCCTACAATGAGCAGTTCTTC. Its protein is CASSQAGSSYNEQFF.

This chain links TRBV11-2 with TRBJ2-7, with D hard to call. Between the trimmed V and J ends, which lost 6 bases and 2 bases, there was a span of 8 bases. The CDR3 totals 12 residues. Germline CDR1 is SGHAT and CDR2 is FQNNGV. The CDR3, as DNA: TGTGCCAGCAGAAAGCCCACCTACGAGCAGTACTTC. It encodes CASRKPTYEQYF.

The J gene is TRBJ2-2, the V gene TRBV3-1 (or the pseudogene TRBV3-2), with 11 bases lining up with TRBD1. The germline gives CDR1 LGHDT, CDR2 YNNKEL (reference sequence). This CDR3 is built from 16 residues. Trimming removed 1 base from V and 5 bases from J; junction bases left unmatched: 3. The CDR3 reads CASSQGGTGGTGELFF. In DNA form, the CDR3 reads TGTGCCAGCAGCCAAGGGGGGACAGGGGGTACCGGGGAGCTGTTTTTT.

This rearrangement joins TRBV7-8 to TRBJ2-1; 8 positions agree with TRBD2. Germline CDR1 reads SGHVS; CDR2 reads FQNEAQ. V shed 2 bases, J shed 6 bases, and the junction held 18 bases outside the gene matches. This CDR3 is 19 amino acids long. As DNA, the CDR3 is TGTGCCAGCAGCTTAAAACCGCGGACTAGCAATTTTAGGGTCAATGAGCAGTTCTTC. It yields the protein CASSLKPRTSNFRVNEQFF. Together with reference TRBV7-8 and TRBJ2-1, the CDR3 gives the full variable domain: GAGVSQSPRYKVAKRGQDVALRCDPISGHVSLFWYQQALGQGPEFLTYFQNEAQLDKSGLPSDRFFAERPEGSVSTLKIQRTQQEDSAVYLCASSLKPRTSNFRVNEQFFGPGTRLTVL.

The chain couples TRBV18 to TRBJ1-2; no definite D call. The CDR3 consists of 14 residues. Between the trimmed V and J ends, which lost 6 bases and 8 bases, there was a span of 19 bases. Germline CDR1 is KGHSH and CDR2 is LQKENI. The CDR3 loop reads CASSREVSSSGYTF. CDR3 bases: TGTGCCAGCTCCCGTGAGGTTAGTAGTTCCGGCTACACCTTC. Complete variable domain (other parts from reference TRBV18 and TRBJ1-2): NAGVMQNPRHLVRRRGQEARLRCSPMKGHSHVYWYRQLPEEGLKFMVYLQKENIIDESGMPKERFSAEFPKEGPSILRIQQVVRGDSAAYFCASSREVSSSGYTFGSGTRLTVV.

The chain employs TRBV6-6 and TRBJ2-7; D is ambiguous. Deletions cut 0 bases from V and 4 bases from J, with 13 bases between. CDR1 MNHNY and CDR2 SVGAGI come from the germline V gene (reference sequence). This CDR3 comprises 15 residues. CDR3 DNA: TGTGCCAGCAGTTACTCGATATCAACGGGTTACGAGCAGTACTTC. Encoded protein: CASSYSISTGYEQYF.

The chain carries TRBV9 and TRBJ1-2; D remains ambiguous. The germline V gene encodes CDR1 SGDLS and CDR2 YYNGEE. V was shortened by 0 bases and J by 2 bases, with 11 bases between the two germline ends. The CDR3 is made up of 15 amino acids. The CDR3 loop is CASSVDAGINYGYTF. CDR3 bases: TGTGCCAGCAGCGTAGATGCAGGAATAAACTATGGCTACACCTTC.

The gene calls are TRBV6-6 and TRBJ1-1, with D possibly TRBD1 on 6 matching bases. Germline V gene data show CDR1 as MNHNY and CDR2 as SVGAGI (reference sequence). The CDR3 runs to 18 residues. With 5 bases removed from V and 5 bases from J, the gap between germline ends came to 27 bases. In nucleotides, the CDR3 is TGTGCCAGCAGTCAAATACCTTCAGGGGTTGGGCGGGGGACTGAAGCTTTCTTT. Encoded protein: CASSQIPSGVGRGTEAFF.

This clone showed up just once. The chain uses TRBV13 and TRBJ2-3, with D uncertain. Germline V gives CDR1 PRHDT, CDR2 FYEKMQ (reference sequence). CDR3 length equals 11 residues. With 3 bases removed from V and 2 bases from J, the gap between germline ends came to 0 bases. The CDR3 sequence is CASSFTDTQYF. The CDR3, as DNA: TGTGCCAGCAGCTTCACAGATACGCAGTATTTT.

This rearrangement joins TRBV15 to TRBJ2-4; no definite D call. The CDR3 runs 16 residues. V lost 0 bases and J 0 bases, leaving 9 bases between the germline ends. Germline assignment: CDR1 LNHNV and CDR2 YYDKDF (reference sequence). In DNA, the CDR3 is TGTGCCACCAGCAGAGATCGAGGATTAGCCAAAAACATTCAGTACTTC. It yields the protein CATSRDRGLAKNIQYF.

V and J are TRBV9 and TRBJ1-1, with unresolved D. V lost 3 bases, J lost 3 bases, and 6 bases lay in between. The germline V gene encodes CDR1 SGDLS and CDR2 YYNGEE. The CDR3 totals 12 residues. CDR3 in DNA: TGTGCCAGCAGCGAAAGTGACACTGAAGCTTTCTTT. Residues: CASSESDTEAFF.

The gene calls are TRBV9 and TRBJ2-2, with 13 bases aligning to TRBD2. CDR3 size: 15 residues. Germline-derived CDR1 and CDR2 are SGDLS and YYNGEE. V was pared by 2 bases and J by 10 bases, with 5 bases of the junction left unmatched. For the CDR3, the DNA is TGTGCCAGCAGCGTGGGGACTAGCGGGATAACGGAGCTGTTTTTT. Its protein product is CASSVGTSGITELFF.

The V and J genes are TRBV5-6 and TRBJ2-3, with a possible D match to TRBD2 (6 bases). Deletions cut 3 bases from V and 1 base from J, with 9 bases between. CDR3 length: 14 residues. In germline, CDR1 is SGHDT, CDR2 YYEEEE. CDR3 in amino acids: CASSSGLRTDTQYF. CDR3 bases: TGTGCCAGCAGCTCGGGACTCCGCACAGATACGCAGTATTTT.

This rearrangement joins TRBV7-2 to TRBJ1-6; D may be TRBD1 (5 bases). The CDR3 is made up of 15 amino acids. Germline lookup yields CDR1 SGHTA and CDR2 FQGNSA. Trimming removed 4 bases from V and 5 bases from J, with 12 bases in between. CDR3 protein: CASSSALGDNSPLHF. CDR3 nucleotides: TGTGCCAGCAGCTCGGCGCTAGGGGATAATTCACCCCTCCACTTT.

The chain combines TRBV18 with TRBJ2-7; no reliable D call. V was trimmed by 3 bases and J by 3 bases, leaving 6 bases between them. The CDR3 is 12 amino acids. Germline values: CDR1 KGHSH, CDR2 LQKENI. Here the CDR3 DNA reads TGTGCCAGCTCACCGGTACGCTACGAGCAGTACTTC. Protein sequence: CASSPVRYEQYF.

V usage is TRBV9 and J usage is TRBJ2-1; the D call may be TRBD1 or TRBD2 (6 bases each). The germline CDR1 and CDR2 sequences are SGDLS and YYNGEE. There are 12 residues in the CDR3. V was clipped by 5 bases and J by 7 bases, with 10 bases between them. CDR3 protein: CASRGAGNEQFF. The CDR3 region has the DNA TGTGCCAGCAGGGGGGCGGGGAATGAGCAGTTCTTC.

The chain couples TRBV3-1 (or the pseudogene TRBV3-2) to TRBJ1-2; a weak D match, TRBD1 (6 bases). Between the trimmed V and J ends, which lost 2 bases and 7 bases, there was a span of 8 bases. Germline loops: CDR1 LGHDT, CDR2 YNNKEL (reference sequence). The CDR3 is made up of 12 amino acids. CDR3: CASSQIRGGYTF. The CDR3 coding sequence is TGTGCCAGCAGCCAAATCAGGGGTGGCTACACCTTC.

This chain joins TRBV10-2 and TRBJ2-7, with a possible D match to TRBD1 (6 bases). This CDR3 is 12 amino acids long. Germline values: CDR1 WSHSY, CDR2 SAAADI. V dropped 4 bases and J dropped 4 bases, with 8 bases sitting between them. In DNA form, the CDR3 reads TGCGCCAGCAGTGGAGGGGGTTACGAGCAGTACTTC. This translates into CASSGGGYEQYF.

This chain connects TRBV6-5 to TRBJ2-7; no reliable D call. The CDR3 has 14 amino acids. V was pared by 4 bases and J by 0 bases, with 10 bases between. Germline assignment: CDR1 MNHEY and CDR2 SVGAGI. The CDR3: CASSSTVSSYEQYF. Here the CDR3 DNA reads TGTGCCAGCAGTTCAACAGTCAGCTCCTACGAGCAGTACTTC.